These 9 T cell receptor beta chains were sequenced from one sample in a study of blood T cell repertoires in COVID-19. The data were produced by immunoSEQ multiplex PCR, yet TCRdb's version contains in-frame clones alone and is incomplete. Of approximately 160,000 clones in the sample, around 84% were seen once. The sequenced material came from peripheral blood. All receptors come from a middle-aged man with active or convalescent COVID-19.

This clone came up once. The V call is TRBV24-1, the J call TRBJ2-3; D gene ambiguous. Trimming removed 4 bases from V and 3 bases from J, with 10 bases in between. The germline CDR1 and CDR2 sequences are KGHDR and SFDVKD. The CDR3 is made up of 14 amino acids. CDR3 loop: CATSDPRATDTQYF. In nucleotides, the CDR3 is TGTGCCACCAGTGACCCAAGAGCGACAGATACGCAGTATTTT.

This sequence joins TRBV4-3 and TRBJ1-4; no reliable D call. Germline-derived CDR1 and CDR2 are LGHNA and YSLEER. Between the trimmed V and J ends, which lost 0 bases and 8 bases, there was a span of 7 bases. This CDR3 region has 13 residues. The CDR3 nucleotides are TGCGCCAGCAGCCAAGATCACGGGGAAAAACTGTTTTTT. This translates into CASSQDHGEKLFF.

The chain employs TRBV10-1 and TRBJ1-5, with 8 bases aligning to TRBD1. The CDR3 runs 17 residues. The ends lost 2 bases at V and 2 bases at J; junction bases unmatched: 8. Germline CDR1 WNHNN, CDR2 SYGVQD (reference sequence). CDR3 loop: CASSEPARGRRNQPQHF. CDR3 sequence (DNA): TGCGCCAGCAGTGAGCCCGCCAGGGGGCGCCGCAATCAGCCCCAGCATTTT.

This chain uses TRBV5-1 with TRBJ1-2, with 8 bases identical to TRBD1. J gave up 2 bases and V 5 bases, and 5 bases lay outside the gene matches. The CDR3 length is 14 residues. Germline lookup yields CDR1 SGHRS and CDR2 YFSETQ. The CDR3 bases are TGCGCCAGCAGACCGGACAGGGCAAACTATGGCTACACCTTC. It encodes CASRPDRANYGYTF.

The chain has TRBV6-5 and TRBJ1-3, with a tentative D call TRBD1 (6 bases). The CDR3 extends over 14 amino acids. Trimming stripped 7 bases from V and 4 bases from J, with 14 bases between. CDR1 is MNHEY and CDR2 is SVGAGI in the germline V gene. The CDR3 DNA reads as TGTGCCAGCATTAAACTGACAGGAGGAAACACCATATATTTT. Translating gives CASIKLTGGNTIYF.

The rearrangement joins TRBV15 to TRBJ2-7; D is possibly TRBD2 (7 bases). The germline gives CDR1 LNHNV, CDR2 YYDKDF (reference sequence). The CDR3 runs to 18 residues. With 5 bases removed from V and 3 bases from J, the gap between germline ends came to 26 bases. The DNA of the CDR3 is TGTGCCACCAGCGGTAACCAACCGGGGGGCCGGGGGATCTACGAGCAGTACTTC. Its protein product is CATSGNQPGGRGIYEQYF. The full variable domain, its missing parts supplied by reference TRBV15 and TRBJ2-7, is DAMVIQNPRYQVTQFGKPVTLSCSQTLNHNVMYWYQQKSSQAPKLLFHYYDKDFNNEADTPDNFQSRRPNTSFCFLDIRSPGLGDTAMYLCATSGNQPGGRGIYEQYFGPGTRLTVT.

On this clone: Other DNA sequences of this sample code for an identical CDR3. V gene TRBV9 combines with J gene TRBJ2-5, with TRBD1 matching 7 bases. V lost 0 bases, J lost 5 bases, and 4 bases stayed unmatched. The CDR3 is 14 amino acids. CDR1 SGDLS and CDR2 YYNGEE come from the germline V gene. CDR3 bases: TGTGCCAGCAGCGTAGCAGGGGGTCAGGAGACCCAGTACTTC. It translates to CASSVAGGQETQYF.

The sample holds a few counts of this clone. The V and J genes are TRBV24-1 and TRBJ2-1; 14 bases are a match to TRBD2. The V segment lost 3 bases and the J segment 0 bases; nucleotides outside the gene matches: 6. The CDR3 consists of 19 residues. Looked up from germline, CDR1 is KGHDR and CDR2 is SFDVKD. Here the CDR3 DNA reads TGTGCCACCAGTGATACCACCGGGACTAGCGGGAGCTCCTACAATGAGCAGTTCTTC. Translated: CATSDTTGTSGSSYNEQFF.

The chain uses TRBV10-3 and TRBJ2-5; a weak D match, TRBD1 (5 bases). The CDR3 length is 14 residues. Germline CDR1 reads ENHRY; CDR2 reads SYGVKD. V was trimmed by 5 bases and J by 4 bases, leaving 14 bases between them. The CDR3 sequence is CAISQGSSGETQYF. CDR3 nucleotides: TGTGCCATCAGTCAGGGATCATCCGGAGAGACCCAGTACTTC.